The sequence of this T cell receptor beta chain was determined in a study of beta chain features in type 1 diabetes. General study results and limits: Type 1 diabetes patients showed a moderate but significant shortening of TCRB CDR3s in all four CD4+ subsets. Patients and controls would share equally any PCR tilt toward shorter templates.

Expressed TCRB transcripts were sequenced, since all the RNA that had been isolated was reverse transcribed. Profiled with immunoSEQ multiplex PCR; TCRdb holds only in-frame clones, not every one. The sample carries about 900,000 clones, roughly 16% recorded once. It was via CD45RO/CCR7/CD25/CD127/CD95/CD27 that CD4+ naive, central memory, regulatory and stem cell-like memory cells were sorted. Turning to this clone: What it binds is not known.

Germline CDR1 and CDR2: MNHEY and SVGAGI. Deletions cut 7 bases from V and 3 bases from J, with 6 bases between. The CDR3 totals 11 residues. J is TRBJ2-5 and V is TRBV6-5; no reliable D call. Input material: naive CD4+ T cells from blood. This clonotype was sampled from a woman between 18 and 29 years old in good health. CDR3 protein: CASTTEETQYF. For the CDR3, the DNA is TGTGCCAGCACAACCGAAGAGACCCAGTACTTC.